These 2 T cell receptor beta chains came from one sample sequenced in a study of early T cells in non-severe SARS-CoV-2 infection. TCRdb independently ran MiXCR on the 5' RACE reads; one entry per CDR3 protein. This repertoire shows around 80,000 distinct CDR3 sequences, approximately 12% found once; its top ten account for approximately 3.6%. Material for sequencing was whole blood. All receptors derive from an adult who was a healthcare worker with PCR-confirmed SARS-CoV-2 infection or an uninfected control (not recorded which).

This clonotype was observed many times. This sequence joins TRBV2 and TRBJ2-5, with a possible D match to TRBD2 (6 bases). The CDR3 extends over 15 amino acids. CDR1 SNHLY and CDR2 FYNNEI come from the germline V gene. The V end lost 7 bases, the J end lost 2 bases, and 17 bases lay between the germline ends. The CDR3 DNA reads TGTGCCAGCATCGAGGGATTCGGGAGACAAGAGACCCAGTACTTC. Translating it yields CASIEGFGRQETQYF. Full variable domain (outside the CDR3, taken from reference TRBV2 and TRBJ2-5): EPEVTQTPSHQVTQMGQEVILRCVPISNHLYFYWYRQILGQKVEFLVSFYNNEISEKSEIFDDQFSVERPDGSNFTLKIRSTKLEDSAMYFCASIEGFGRQETQYFGPGTRLLVL.

The J gene is TRBJ2-1, the V gene TRBV5-4; TRBD1 matches at 11 bases. Germline V gives CDR1 SGHNT, CDR2 YYREEE (reference sequence). The CDR3 runs to 16 residues. The V gene end was trimmed by 2 bases and the J gene end by 2 bases; junction bases not matched to a gene: 3. The CDR3: CASSLGGQGAYNEQFF. The DNA of the CDR3 is TGTGCCAGCAGCTTAGGGGGACAGGGGGCCTACAATGAGCAGTTCTTC.